This T cell receptor beta chain was sequenced during a study of CD8+CD57+ T cells in acquired aplastic anemia. Genomic DNA served as template for TCR beta VDJ and CDR3 profiling. TCRdb ran MiXCR on the reads and lists one entry per CDR3 protein. The repertoire holds hundreds of thousands of distinct CDR3 sequences, approximately 33% seen once, with less than 0.85% in the top ten. Those patients picked for sequencing had displayed CD8+CD57+ cell expansion on flow cytometry. Patients had not yet gotten any therapy when their blood was taken for sampling. This clonotype was seen many times. The antigen is unknown. Study-wide points: There were roughly 30 CD8+ CDR3 sequences that occurred in both patients and controls.

This CDR3 spans 16 amino acids. Germline V gives CDR1 SGHVS, CDR2 FNYEAQ. Trimming pared 10 bases from V and 2 bases from J, leaving 22 bases between. The sample taken for sequencing was sorted CD4+, CD8+, or CD8+CD57+ T cells (not recorded which) from PBMCs. This TCR came from a human donor with aplastic anemia. The chain joins TRBV7-6 to TRBJ2-3, with a possible D match to TRBD1 (6 bases). DNA for the CDR3: TGTGCCACCAAAACTTGGGGACAACGGACCACAGATACGCAGTATTTT. Protein product: CATKTWGQRTTDTQYF.